What follows describes a single T cell receptor beta chain. The data belong to a study of cytomegalovirus exposure and HLA in healthy donors. At the level of the study: Both the 120 or so validation repertoires and the 666 first-cohort repertoires used the same platform, as reported by a later analysis.

Repertoires were generated with immunoSEQ multiplex PCR, while TCRdb's copy carries only in-frame clones and drops some. Of more than 95,000 clones in the sample, nearly 90% were seen once. This receptor was taken from a woman aged 18-29 years in good health and CMV-seronegative. The sample taken for sequencing was PBMCs.

The CDR3 protein is CASSPRGTGANVLTF. The CDR3 DNA reads as TGTGCCAGCAGTCCCAGGGGGACCGGGGCCAACGTCCTGACTTTC. This chain joins TRBV27 and TRBJ2-6; 7 bases agree with TRBD1. CDR3 size: 15 residues. Germline-derived CDR1 and CDR2 are MNHEY and SMNVEV (reference sequence). J gave up 4 bases and V 5 bases, and 5 bases lay outside the gene matches.